This record looks at one TCR beta chain sequence and its context. This clonotype has ten or more counts. Its antigen is unknown. Base qualities are missing; no much larger clone stands one base away. The sample comes from a study of T cells in Graves' hyperthyroidism and ophthalmopathy (dated by TCRdb to about 2019). About the full investigation: Peripheral blood was collected at initial diagnosis, before any treatment. Prospective prediction of ophthalmopathy was tested in an independent validation cohort consisting of roughly 19 hyperthyroidism patients and more than 15 patients who later progressed to ophthalmopathy. Thyroid tissue and blood T-cell repertoires from over 5 Graves' hyperthyroidism patients were also compared in the study. The 95 to 100 discovery patients were randomly split 7:3 into training and test sets. TCR V-J signatures able to tell the groups apart were searched for in a discovery cohort of 90 to 100 patients, of whom roughly 42 had Graves' ophthalmopathy and around 58 had stable Graves' hyperthyroidism. After sampling, hyperthyroidism patients received methimazole starting at 30 mg daily, and ophthalmopathy patients received high-dose intravenous methylprednisolone. According to the paper, TCR Vbeta CDR3 sequencing was carried out on some 140 peripheral blood samples, which came from over 40 ophthalmopathy, 80 or so hyperthyroidism and some 17 progressor patients.

Amplification of TCR beta CDR3 regions was carried out from RNA transcripts. The TCR CDR3 was subjected to a first round of RT-PCR using the HTBI primer set and the Qiagen OneStep RT-PCR kit. A second multiplex PCR round built the libraries, followed by size selection and purification. Libraries were sequenced paired-end with 100 bp reads on an Illumina HiSeq2000. Per the original workflow: SOAPnuke was used to process the raw data, removing reads that contained adapters or uncalled bases, had a mean Phred below 15, or lacked an exact match to the constant primer or identifier. COPE v1.2.5 was used to merge the high-quality paired reads, and each unique nucleotide sequence was defined as a clonotype. Clonotypes were aligned to IMGT TRBV, TRBD and TRBJ reference segments using MiTCR v1.1. Only V-J combinations with frequency above 0.0001, covering about 99% of repertoires, were analysed. The TCS score was defined as the ratio of F50 (clonal expansion) to E x V (chaos), calculated using BLOSUM62-based TCRdist between CDR3 peptides within each V-J. Welch's t-statistics and random forest reduced around 510 V-J features to 13, which were used in a naive Bayes classifier (R e1071). TCRdb reprocessed the public reads (quality trimming at Q25 with fastp, clone calling with MiXCR) and kept in-frame beta chains. Each entry merges the rows of one CDR3 protein and shows their most common DNA and genes. These V and J calls are TCRdb output, not the study's own analysis. The sample has 550,000 to 850,000 distinct CDR3 sequences on record, about 17% of them singletons. Of the sample, around 17% is held by the ten largest clones.

Hyperthyroidism patients were newly diagnosed, with disease duration under 2 months, and aged 18 to 65 years. Patients with uncontrolled infections, other autoimmune diseases, pregnancy or lactation were excluded. Diagnoses were based on clinical symptoms, serum thyroxine and TRAb, thyroid ultrasound and orbital computed tomography. For progressor patients, blood was drawn at the first diagnosis of hyperthyroidism, before any ophthalmopathy symptoms had appeared. PBMCs were isolated from approximately 10 ml of fresh peripheral blood by Ficoll-Paque density gradient centrifugation. Progressor patients were first diagnosed with Graves' hyperthyroidism and then developed ophthalmopathy during follow-up. Total RNA was extracted with Trizol reagent, and quality was checked on an Agilent 2100 Bioanalyzer. Via the germline V gene (reference sequence), CDR1 is GTSNPN and CDR2 SVGIG. The CDR3 measures 11 amino acids from cysteine to phenylalanine. Only the CDR3 region is kept as DNA, spanning 33 bases read in frame from base 1. The V and J ends are trimmed by 2 bases and 3 bases, leaving 4 bases between them.

Overall results and qualifications from the work: Most expanded thyroid clonotypes (frequency above 0.001) were also detected in blood, a finding suggesting that blood repertoires may reflect thyroid immune responses. In cross-validation, a model built on a 13 V-J signature told ophthalmopathy apart from stable hyperthyroidism with about 90% sensitivity and 81% to 82% specificity, and in testing the same model reached 80%/75%. In validation, progression to ophthalmopathy was predicted by the model with approximately 67% sensitivity and under 85% specificity, a median of about 6.8 months before onset. Sample size was not statistically predetermined, and investigators were not blinded to group allocation.

The clonotype originates from a woman between 45 and 65 years old with Graves' hyperthyroidism that later progressed to Graves' ophthalmopathy. Input material: blood. Here the chain combines TRBV30 and TRBJ1-1; confidence is insufficient to name the D gene. The nucleotides read TGTGCCTGGAGTTCGTACACTGAAGCTTTCTTT. Its protein reads: CAWSSYTEAFF.